Reported below is one T cell receptor (beta chain). The CDR3 sequence is 16 residues long. Trimming removed 1 base at V and 5 bases at J, with 18 bases between. Germline loops: CDR1 MGHRA, CDR2 YSYEKL. The entry originates in a study of cytomegalovirus exposure and HLA in healthy donors. As for the study in general: Most genotyped donors, approximately 81% of about 430, had Caucasian-associated genetic ancestry.

The PCR contained 60 Vbeta and 13 Jbeta primers. The method was immunoSEQ multiplex PCR; TCRdb's version includes in-frame clones alone and lacks a portion of them. The data contain 200,000 to 250,000 clones, roughly 84% of them singletons. Specimen: PBMCs. The chain couples TRBV4-1 to TRBJ2-7, with D tentatively TRBD2 (5 bases). This receptor was taken from a human donor in good health. The DNA for the CDR3 is TGCGCCAGCAGCCAAGGAGTTTCGGGGTATGCGCACGAGCAGTACTTC. Translating gives CASSQGVSGYAHEQYF.